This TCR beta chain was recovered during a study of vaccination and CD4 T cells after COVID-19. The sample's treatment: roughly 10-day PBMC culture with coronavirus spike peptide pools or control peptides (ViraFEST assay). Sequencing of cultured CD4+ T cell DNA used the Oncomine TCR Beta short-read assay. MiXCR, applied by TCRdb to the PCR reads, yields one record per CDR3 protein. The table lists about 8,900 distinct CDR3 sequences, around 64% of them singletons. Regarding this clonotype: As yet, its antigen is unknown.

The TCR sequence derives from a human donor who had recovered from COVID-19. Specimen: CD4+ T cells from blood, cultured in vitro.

DNA of the CDR3: TGTGCCAGTAGTATGATAGGTGCGGACAGCACAGATACGCAGTATTTT. Translation: CASSMIGADSTDTQYF. The gene calls are TRBV19 and TRBJ2-3; D gene uncertain. The CDR3 sequence is 16 residues long. V dropped 3 bases and J dropped 0 bases, with 13 bases sitting between them. CDR1 and CDR2 from the germline V gene are LNHDA and SQIVND (reference sequence). Using reference TRBV19 and TRBJ2-3 for the parts outside the CDR3, the full variable domain is DGGITQSPKYLFRKEGQNVTLSCEQNLNHDAMYWYRQDPGQGLRLIYYSQIVNDFQKGDIAEGYSVSREKKESFPLTVTSAQKNPTAFYLCASSMIGADSTDTQYFGPGTRLTVL.